Given below is one T cell receptor beta chain in context. Under the authors' procedure: Counts of nucleated cells, estimated from reference gene primer amplification, were obtained. Assay used: immunoSEQ multiplex PCR; TCRdb lists only in-frame clones, some missing. The V and J calls and clone size were taken over from that table, and D and trimming were inferred from the DNA. This table has some 66,000 clones, 85% to 90% appearing once. The sample originates from a study of blood T cell repertoires in COVID-19. Overall study context: Nucleic acid was either cDNA or gDNA, and it came from T cells, B-cell-depleted T cells, or PBMCs.

Looked up from germline, CDR1 is SGHTA and CDR2 is FQGNSA. The CDR3 spans 15 residues. The V segment lost 4 bases and the J segment 3 bases; nucleotides outside the gene matches: 6. Specimen: peripheral blood. The receptor was isolated from a man in his forties or fifties with active COVID-19. The genes are TRBV7-2 and TRBJ1-5, with 7 bases aligning to TRBD1. For the CDR3, the DNA is TGTGCCAGCAGCTCGGACAGGACCGTCAATCAGCCCCAGCATTTT. It is translated as CASSSDRTVNQPQHF.